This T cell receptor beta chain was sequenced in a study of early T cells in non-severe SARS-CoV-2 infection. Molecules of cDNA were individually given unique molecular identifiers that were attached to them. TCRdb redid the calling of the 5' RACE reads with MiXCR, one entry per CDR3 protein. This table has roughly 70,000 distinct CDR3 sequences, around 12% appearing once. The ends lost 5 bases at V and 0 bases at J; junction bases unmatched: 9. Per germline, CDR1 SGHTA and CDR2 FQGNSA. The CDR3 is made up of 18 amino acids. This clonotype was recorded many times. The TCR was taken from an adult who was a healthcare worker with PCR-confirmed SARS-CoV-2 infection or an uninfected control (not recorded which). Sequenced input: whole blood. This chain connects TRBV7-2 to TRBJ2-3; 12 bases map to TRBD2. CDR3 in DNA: TGTGCCAGCAGCGTACTAGCGGGGGGCGTATATAGCACAGATACGCAGTATTTT. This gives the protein CASSVLAGGVYSTDTQYF.